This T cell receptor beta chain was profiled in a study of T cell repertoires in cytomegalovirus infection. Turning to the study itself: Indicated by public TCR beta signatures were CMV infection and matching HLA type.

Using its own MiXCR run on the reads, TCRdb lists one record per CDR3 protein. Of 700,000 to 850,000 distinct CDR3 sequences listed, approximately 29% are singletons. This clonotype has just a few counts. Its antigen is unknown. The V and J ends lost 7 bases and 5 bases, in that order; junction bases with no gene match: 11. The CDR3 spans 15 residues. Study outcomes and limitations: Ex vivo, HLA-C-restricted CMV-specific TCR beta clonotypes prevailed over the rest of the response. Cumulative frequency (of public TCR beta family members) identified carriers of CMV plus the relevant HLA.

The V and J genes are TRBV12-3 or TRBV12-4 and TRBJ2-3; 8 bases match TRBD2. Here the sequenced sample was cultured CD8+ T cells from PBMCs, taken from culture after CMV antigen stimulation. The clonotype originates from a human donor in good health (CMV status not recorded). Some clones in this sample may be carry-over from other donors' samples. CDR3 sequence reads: CASTSSGGAEDTQYF. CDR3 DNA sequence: TGTGCCAGCACCTCCAGCGGGGGCGCGGAAGATACGCAGTATTTT.